This T cell receptor beta chain was recovered during a study of T cells in narcolepsy. Study outcomes and limitations: Autoreactive clonotypes reportedly recurred in blood of same and different patients, not controls. Autoreactive clone sequences were missing from some blood memory CD4+ repertoires. Comparing one patient's CSF and blood CD4+ clonotypes highlighted HCRT- and TRIB2-specific autoreactive clonotypes.

Clones were sequenced by immunoSEQ multiplex PCR, and TCRdb holds only the in-frame ones, with some missing. This table holds some 20,000 clones, less than 90% found once. The germline V gene has CDR1 SGHRS and CDR2 YFSETQ. The V gene end was trimmed by 1 base and the J gene end by 4 bases; junction bases not matched to a gene: 5. CDR3 length: 14 residues. For this clone: Its antigen remains unidentified.

The rearrangement uses TRBV5-1 and TRBJ2-7; 7 bases are shared with TRBD1. The receptor's source is a human donor in good health. Material: memory (CD45RA-) CD4+ T cells from blood. The CDR3 DNA sequence: TGCGCCAGCAGCTTGTCCGGACAGGTGTACGAGCAGTACTTC. It specifies CASSLSGQVYEQYF. Supplemented by reference TRBV5-1 and TRBJ2-7, the full variable domain reads KAGVTQTPRYLIKTRGQQVTLSCSPISGHRSVSWYQQTPGQGLQFLFEYFSETQRNKGNFPGRFSGRQFSNSRSEMNVSTLELGDSALYLCASSLSGQVYEQYFGPGTRLTVT.